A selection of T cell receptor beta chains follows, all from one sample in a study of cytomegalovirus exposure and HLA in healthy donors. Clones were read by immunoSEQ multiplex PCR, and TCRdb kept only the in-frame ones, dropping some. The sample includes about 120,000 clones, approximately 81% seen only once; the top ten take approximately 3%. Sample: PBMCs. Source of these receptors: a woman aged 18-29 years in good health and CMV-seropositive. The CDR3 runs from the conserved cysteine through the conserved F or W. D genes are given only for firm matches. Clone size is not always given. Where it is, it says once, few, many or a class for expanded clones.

CDR3nt: TGTGCCAGTAGTATGGTTGTAGCGGGAGGGCCATACAATGAGCAGTTCTTC; CDR3aa: CASSMVVAGGPYNEQFF; abundance: once; j_gene: TRBJ2-1; v_gene: TRBV19; d_gene: TRBD2
CDR3nt: TGTGCCAGCAGTGAGGCAGCGAATCCTTACAATGAGCAGTTCTTC; CDR3aa: CASSEAANPYNEQFF; abundance: .; j_gene: TRBJ2-1; v_gene: TRBV2; d_gene: .
CDR3nt: TGTGCCAGCAGCTCAGGGGGAGGTCGAGCCTCTGGGGCCAACGTCCTGACTTTC; CDR3aa: CASSSGGGRASGANVLTF; abundance: .; j_gene: TRBJ2-6; v_gene: TRBV7-9; d_gene: .
CDR3nt: TGTGCCAGCAGTTTAGGCCCGGGGGGTGGCTACACCTTC; CDR3aa: CASSLGPGGGYTF; abundance: .; j_gene: TRBJ1-2; v_gene: TRBV28; d_gene: .
CDR3nt: TGCGCCAGCAGCCGGGAGACTAGTTATCCTAGCACAGATACGCAGTATTTT; CDR3aa: CASSRETSYPSTDTQYF; abundance: .; j_gene: TRBJ2-3; v_gene: TRBV4-1; d_gene: .
CDR3nt: TGCGCCAGCAGCTTGCTGGGGCGATGGACTGAAGCTTTCTTT; CDR3aa: CASSLLGRWTEAFF; abundance: .; j_gene: TRBJ1-1; v_gene: TRBV5-1; d_gene: .
CDR3nt: TGTGCCAGCAGCTTATCCCCAGGGGGATATGGCTACACCTTC; CDR3aa: CASSLSPGGYGYTF; abundance: .; j_gene: TRBJ1-2; v_gene: TRBV7-8; d_gene: TRBD1
CDR3nt: TGTGCCAGCAGCTACGGACTAGCGGGAGGAGGGGAGACCCAGTACTTC; CDR3aa: CASSYGLAGGGETQYF; abundance: .; j_gene: TRBJ2-5; v_gene: TRBV7-3; d_gene: TRBD2
CDR3nt: TGTGCCAGCAGCTTAAATCCGACAGGGGGCACAGGGCAGCCCCAGCATTTT; CDR3aa: CASSLNPTGGTGQPQHF; abundance: .; j_gene: TRBJ1-5; v_gene: TRBV11-2; d_gene: TRBD1
CDR3nt: TGTGCCAGCAGCTTACGAAGGGGTCCCCACGAGCAGTACTTC; CDR3aa: CASSLRRGPHEQYF; abundance: .; j_gene: TRBJ2-7; v_gene: TRBV7-8; d_gene: .
CDR3nt: TGTGCCACCTTGCCCGGGGTCGGCTACGAGCAGTACTTC; CDR3aa: CATLPGVGYEQYF; abundance: few; j_gene: TRBJ2-7; v_gene: TRBV2; d_gene: .
CDR3nt: TGTGCCAGCAGTTATGTTCGACAGGGGACCGAAGCTTTCTTT; CDR3aa: CASSYVRQGTEAFF; abundance: .; j_gene: TRBJ1-1; v_gene: TRBV6-5; d_gene: TRBD1
CDR3nt: TGTGCCAGCAGCCAGGGAATGAACACTGAAGCTTTCTTT; CDR3aa: CASSQGMNTEAFF; abundance: once; j_gene: TRBJ1-1; v_gene: TRBV5-4; d_gene: .
CDR3nt: TGCGCCAGCAGCCAAACTAGCGACTACGAGCAGTACTTC; CDR3aa: CASSQTSDYEQYF; abundance: .; j_gene: TRBJ2-7; v_gene: TRBV4-1; d_gene: TRBD2
CDR3nt: TGTGCCAGCAGCAACGTACAGGGGAAACGAAACACCATATATTTT; CDR3aa: CASSNVQGKRNTIYF; abundance: once; j_gene: TRBJ1-3; v_gene: TRBV28; d_gene: TRBD1
CDR3nt: TGTGCCAGCAGTTTAACTTCGGGACAGACTAACTATGGCTACACCTTC; CDR3aa: CASSLTSGQTNYGYTF; abundance: .; j_gene: TRBJ1-2; v_gene: TRBV27; d_gene: TRBD1
CDR3nt: TGTGCCAGCAGTTATACAGCGGCCGTGAACACTGAAGCTTTCTTT; CDR3aa: CASSYTAAVNTEAFF; abundance: .; j_gene: TRBJ1-1; v_gene: TRBV6-5; d_gene: .
CDR3nt: TGTGCCAGCAGCCTAAACGTGGGGGACTTCTCCTCCACAGATACGCAGTATTTT; CDR3aa: CASSLNVGDFSSTDTQYF; abundance: .; j_gene: TRBJ2-3; v_gene: TRBV9; d_gene: .
CDR3nt: TGCGCCAGCAGCCAAGATCGGGACAGGTCTCCTGGCTACACCTTC; CDR3aa: CASSQDRDRSPGYTF; abundance: few; j_gene: TRBJ1-2; v_gene: TRBV4-1; d_gene: TRBD1
CDR3nt: TGTGCCAGCAGTTTCGTGACAGGAGCTAACTATGGCTACACCTTC; CDR3aa: CASSFVTGANYGYTF; abundance: .; j_gene: TRBJ1-2; v_gene: TRBV28; d_gene: .
CDR3nt: TGTGCCAGCTACCCCGGGACTAGCATATACGAGCAGTACTTC; CDR3aa: CASYPGTSIYEQYF; abundance: .; j_gene: TRBJ2-7; v_gene: TRBV6-1; d_gene: TRBD2
CDR3nt: TGCGCCAGCAGCTTCGTGGGAAGGGGGCGTCAAAACACTGAAGCTTTCTTT; CDR3aa: CASSFVGRGRQNTEAFF; abundance: once; j_gene: TRBJ1-1; v_gene: TRBV5-1; d_gene: TRBD1
CDR3nt: TGTGCCACCCAGACAGGGTGGGAAGAGACCCAGTACTTC; CDR3aa: CATQTGWEETQYF; abundance: .; j_gene: TRBJ2-5; v_gene: TRBV28; d_gene: TRBD1
CDR3nt: TGTGCCAGCAGCCCAATCCGACAGGGGGCTCTGAACACTGAAGCTTTCTTT; CDR3aa: CASSPIRQGALNTEAFF; abundance: .; j_gene: TRBJ1-1; v_gene: TRBV5-6; d_gene: TRBD1
CDR3nt: TGTGCCAGCAGTTCCAGGGACAGGGGGAATCAGCCCCAGCATTTT; CDR3aa: CASSSRDRGNQPQHF; abundance: .; j_gene: TRBJ1-5; v_gene: TRBV6-5; d_gene: TRBD1
CDR3nt: TGTGCCATCAGTGGGGGGGTCGGAGGCTACACCTTC; CDR3aa: CAISGGVGGYTF; abundance: .; j_gene: TRBJ1-2; v_gene: TRBV10-3; d_gene: .
CDR3nt: TGTGCCAGCAGCTCCTACGGCGGCTCCTACGAGCAGTACTTC; CDR3aa: CASSSYGGSYEQYF; abundance: .; j_gene: TRBJ2-7; v_gene: TRBV7-3; d_gene: .
CDR3nt: TGTGCCAGCAGCTTGTGGGACACTGACTACTATCAGCCCCAGCATTTT; CDR3aa: CASSLWDTDYYQPQHF; abundance: few; j_gene: TRBJ1-5; v_gene: TRBV5-6; d_gene: .
CDR3nt: TGTGCCTGGAGTGTAAATTTAAACACTGAAGCTTTCTTT; CDR3aa: CAWSVNLNTEAFF; abundance: .; j_gene: TRBJ1-1; v_gene: TRBV30; d_gene: .
CDR3nt: TGTGCCAGCAGTTGGGGGGGGACTGAAGCTTTCTTT; CDR3aa: CASSWGGTEAFF; abundance: .; j_gene: TRBJ1-1; v_gene: TRBV27; d_gene: .
CDR3nt: TGTGCCTGGATGGGGGAGGTGCTCTTCGCCAATGAGCAGTTCTTC; CDR3aa: CAWMGEVLFANEQFF; abundance: .; j_gene: TRBJ2-1; v_gene: TRBV30; d_gene: .
CDR3nt: TGTGCCAGCATGGAAGGAGGATCTGAAGCTTTCTTT; CDR3aa: CASMEGGSEAFF; abundance: .; j_gene: TRBJ1-1; v_gene: TRBV25-1; d_gene: .
CDR3nt: TGTGCCAGCAGTCGGGTCATACAGAACACTGAAGCTTTCTTT; CDR3aa: CASSRVIQNTEAFF; abundance: .; j_gene: TRBJ1-1; v_gene: TRBV2; d_gene: .
CDR3nt: TGTGCCAGCAGTCAAGACAGAGATGGCTCCTACGAGCAGTACTTC; CDR3aa: CASSQDRDGSYEQYF; abundance: .; j_gene: TRBJ2-7; v_gene: TRBV27; d_gene: .
CDR3nt: TGTGCCAGCAGCCTCACGCGGACTTATATAAGCTCCTACGAGCAGTACTTC; CDR3aa: CASSLTRTYISSYEQYF; abundance: .; j_gene: TRBJ2-7; v_gene: TRBV5-6; d_gene: .
CDR3nt: TGCGCCAGCAGCTTGGAGTTTGACGGCGGAGGCTACACCTTC; CDR3aa: CASSLEFDGGGYTF; abundance: .; j_gene: TRBJ1-2; v_gene: TRBV5-1; d_gene: .
CDR3nt: TGTGCCAGCAGCTTACCAGGGTCCTACGAGCAGTACTTC; CDR3aa: CASSLPGSYEQYF; abundance: few; j_gene: TRBJ2-7; v_gene: TRBV7-9; d_gene: .
CDR3nt: TGTGCCAGCAGCTCAACAGGGTCCACCATATATTTT; CDR3aa: CASSSTGSTIYF; abundance: .; j_gene: TRBJ1-3; v_gene: TRBV11-2; d_gene: .
CDR3nt: TGTGCCAGCAGACTAGCGGGAACCTACGAGCAGTACTTC; CDR3aa: CASRLAGTYEQYF; abundance: .; j_gene: TRBJ2-7; v_gene: TRBV2; d_gene: TRBD2
CDR3nt: TGTGCCAGCAGCGCACAGGGGAACACTGAAGCTTTCTTT; CDR3aa: CASSAQGNTEAFF; abundance: .; j_gene: TRBJ1-1; v_gene: TRBV7-9; d_gene: .
CDR3nt: TGCGCCAGCAGCCCCCGCCGGACGGGGAGCTACGAGCAGTACTTC; CDR3aa: CASSPRRTGSYEQYF; abundance: .; j_gene: TRBJ2-7; v_gene: TRBV5-1; d_gene: .
CDR3nt: TGTGCCAGCAGTTTATGGGGGACAGGGACTATTATGAACACTGAAGCTTTCTTT; CDR3aa: CASSLWGTGTIMNTEAFF; abundance: .; j_gene: TRBJ1-1; v_gene: TRBV28; d_gene: TRBD1
CDR3nt: TGTGCCAGCAGACCGTCCGGGACAGGGGGCCGGGAGCTGTTTTTT; CDR3aa: CASRPSGTGGRELFF; abundance: .; j_gene: TRBJ2-2; v_gene: TRBV27; d_gene: TRBD1
CDR3nt: TGTGCCAGTCAGCGGGAGGGTCGGGAGACCCAGTACTTC; CDR3aa: CASQREGRETQYF; abundance: .; j_gene: TRBJ2-5; v_gene: TRBV2; d_gene: TRBD2
CDR3nt: TGCGCCAGCAGCTTGGCGGGACAGGTTAATCAGCCCCAGCATTTT; CDR3aa: CASSLAGQVNQPQHF; abundance: .; j_gene: TRBJ1-5; v_gene: TRBV5-1; d_gene: TRBD1
CDR3nt: TGCGCCAGCAGCCAAGATCGGACAGGAAGCAAAAACATTCAGTACTTC; CDR3aa: CASSQDRTGSKNIQYF; abundance: few; j_gene: TRBJ2-4; v_gene: TRBV4-1; d_gene: TRBD1
CDR3nt: TGTGCCAGCAGTTTTATTCCCCCGGGGGGGCCCCCTGAAGCTTTCTTT; CDR3aa: CASSFIPPGGPPEAFF; abundance: few; j_gene: TRBJ1-1; v_gene: TRBV28; d_gene: .
CDR3nt: TGTGCCAGCAGCTTATCTACAGACTACTCCACAGATACGCAGTATTTT; CDR3aa: CASSLSTDYSTDTQYF; abundance: many; j_gene: TRBJ2-3; v_gene: TRBV11-3; d_gene: .
CDR3nt: TGTGCCAGCAGCAAAGGGGGACAACAAGAGACCCAGTACTTC; CDR3aa: CASSKGGQQETQYF; abundance: .; j_gene: TRBJ2-5; v_gene: TRBV9; d_gene: .
CDR3nt: TGTGCCATCTCCCAGACAGGGGGGACTGAAGCTTTCTTT; CDR3aa: CAISQTGGTEAFF; abundance: .; j_gene: TRBJ1-1; v_gene: TRBV10-3; d_gene: TRBD1
CDR3nt: TGTGCCAGCAGCTTAGGAGGGCCTAACGAAAAACTGTTTTTT; CDR3aa: CASSLGGPNEKLFF; abundance: .; j_gene: TRBJ1-4; v_gene: TRBV7-8; d_gene: .
CDR3nt: TGTGCCAGCAGCTTAAGTGACATTAATGAAAAACTGTTTTTT; CDR3aa: CASSLSDINEKLFF; abundance: .; j_gene: TRBJ1-4; v_gene: TRBV13; d_gene: .
CDR3nt: TGTGCCAGCAGCACGACCACAGGGGGTGGCTACACCTTC; CDR3aa: CASSTTTGGGYTF; abundance: .; j_gene: TRBJ1-2; v_gene: TRBV7-3; d_gene: TRBD1
CDR3nt: TGTGCCAGCAGCCTCGGTAACCAGGACAGGGTTGATGTGAGCTCCTACAATGAGCAGTTCTTC; CDR3aa: CASSLGNQDRVDVSSYNEQFF; abundance: .; j_gene: TRBJ2-1; v_gene: TRBV9; d_gene: TRBD1
CDR3nt: TGTGCCAGCAGCCTATCACCGGCAGGGGATGGCTACACCTTC; CDR3aa: CASSLSPAGDGYTF; abundance: .; j_gene: TRBJ1-2; v_gene: TRBV11-3; d_gene: .
CDR3nt: TGTGTCAGCAGCCGTCTTAAGGGAGAAGATTTCTACAATGAGCAGTTCTTC; CDR3aa: CVSSRLKGEDFYNEQFF; abundance: .; j_gene: TRBJ2-1; v_gene: TRBV11-2; d_gene: .
CDR3nt: TGCGCCAGCAGGAACCCCACAGGGAGCGCCTACGAGCAGTACTTC; CDR3aa: CASRNPTGSAYEQYF; abundance: .; j_gene: TRBJ2-7; v_gene: TRBV4-1; d_gene: .